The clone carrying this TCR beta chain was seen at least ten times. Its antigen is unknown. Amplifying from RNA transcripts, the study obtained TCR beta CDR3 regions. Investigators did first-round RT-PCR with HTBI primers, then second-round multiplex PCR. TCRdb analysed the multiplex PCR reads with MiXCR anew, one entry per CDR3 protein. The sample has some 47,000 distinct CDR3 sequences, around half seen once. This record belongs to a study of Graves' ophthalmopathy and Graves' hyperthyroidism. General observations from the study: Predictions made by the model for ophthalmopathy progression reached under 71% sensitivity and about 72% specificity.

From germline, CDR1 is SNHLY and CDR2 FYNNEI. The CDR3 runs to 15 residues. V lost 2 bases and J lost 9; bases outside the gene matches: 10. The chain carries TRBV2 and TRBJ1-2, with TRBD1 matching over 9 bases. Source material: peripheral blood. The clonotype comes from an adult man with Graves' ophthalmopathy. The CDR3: CASSETPGQGRRYTF. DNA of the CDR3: TGTGCCAGCAGTGAAACCCCGGGACAGGGTCGTCGCTACACCTTC.